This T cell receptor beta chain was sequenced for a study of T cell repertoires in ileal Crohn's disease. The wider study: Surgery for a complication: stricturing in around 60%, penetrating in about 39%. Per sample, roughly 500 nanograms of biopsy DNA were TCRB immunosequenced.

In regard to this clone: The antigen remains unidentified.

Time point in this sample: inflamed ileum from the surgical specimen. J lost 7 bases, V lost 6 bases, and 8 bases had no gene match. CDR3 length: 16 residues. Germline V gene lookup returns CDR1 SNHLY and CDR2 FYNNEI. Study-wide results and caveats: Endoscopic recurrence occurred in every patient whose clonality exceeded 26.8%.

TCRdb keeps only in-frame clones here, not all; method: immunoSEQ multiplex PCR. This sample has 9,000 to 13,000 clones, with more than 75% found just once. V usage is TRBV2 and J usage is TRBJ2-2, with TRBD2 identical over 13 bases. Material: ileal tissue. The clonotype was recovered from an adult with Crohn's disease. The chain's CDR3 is CASSPRLAGGHGELFF. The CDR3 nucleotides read TGTGCCAGCAGCCCCCGACTAGCGGGAGGCCACGGGGAGCTGTTTTTT.